Presented here are 11 T cell receptor beta chains from one specimen sequenced in a study of tumor-infiltrating lymphocytes in oesophageal squamous cell carcinoma. From the PCR reads, TCRdb called clonotypes with MiXCR, one entry per CDR3 protein. Found here are 15,000 to 20,000 distinct CDR3 sequences, about 50% of them singletons; the top ten hold around two fifths. Sequencing was done on a sample of normal esophageal tissue next to the tumor. The receptors were gathered from a female donor with esophageal squamous cell carcinoma.

The chain uses TRBV7-2 and TRBJ2-7; 13 positions agree with TRBD2. This CDR3 has 17 residues. V gave up 2 bases and J gave up 6 bases; unmatched junction bases: 10. Looked up from germline, CDR1 is SGHTA and CDR2 is FQGNSA. The CDR3 sequence: CASSLRTSGGASSEQYF. CDR3 DNA sequence: TGTGCCAGCAGCTTAAGAACTAGCGGGGGGGCCTCTAGCGAGCAGTACTTC.

This clonotype came up a few times. No DNA is shown, since the ends of the CDR3 on it are uncertain; the CDR3 is the one TCRdb lists. This CDR3 is CASSYPREKLLRAVLRF. The J gene is TRBJ2-6, the V gene TRBV6-2 or TRBV6-3; TRBD1, as called in the table, went unchecked against the DNA. Including both end residues, the CDR3 is 17 amino acids long. Germline CDR1 MNHEY, CDR2 SVGEGT.

The rearrangement uses TRBV10-1 and TRBJ1-3, with 8 bases that match TRBD1. CDR3 size: 16 residues. The junction had 7 bases not matched to a gene; V was cut back by 6 bases and J by 0 bases. The germline CDR1 and CDR2 sequences are WNHNN and SYGVQD (reference sequence). The CDR3, as DNA: TGCGCCAGCAGCCGCGGACAGGGATACTCTGGAAACACCATATATTTT. Protein product: CASSRGQGYSGNTIYF.

This clonotype was seen many times. This chain links TRBV6-1 with TRBJ2-7, with 14 bases lining up with TRBD2. The CDR3 has 15 amino acids. Germline V gives CDR1 MNHNS, CDR2 SASEGT. V lost 6 bases to trimming and J lost 3 bases; unmatched junction nucleotides: 4. Here the CDR3 reads CASRRGTSGSYEQYF. CDR3 DNA sequence: TGTGCCAGCAGACGCGGGACTAGCGGGAGCTACGAGCAGTACTTC.

With regard to this clonotype: Since the CDR3 does not end with the conserved phenylalanine or tryptophan, this likely comes from a read error. The DNA is omitted, as the CDR3 cannot be located on it reliably, and the CDR3 follows TCRdb's listing. The V call is TRBV7-6, the J call TRBJ2-7; TRBD2 is taken as the D call from the table, unchecked against the DNA. Germline V gene lookup returns CDR1 SGHVS and CDR2 FNYEAQ. Both ends counted, the CDR3 spans 18 residues. The CDR3 protein is CASSLAGASGVDEQFFGS.

The chain carries TRBV7-2 and TRBJ2-6; 7 nucleotides align to TRBD1. The CDR3 is 17 amino acids. V shed 5 bases, J shed 0 bases, and the junction held 7 bases outside the gene matches. Germline V gene lookup returns CDR1 SGHTA and CDR2 FQGNSA. CDR3 region: CASSLRDSHSGANVLTF. The CDR3 DNA reads TGTGCCAGCAGCCTACGGGACAGTCACTCTGGGGCCAACGTCCTGACTTTC.

This clonotype was recorded a few times. The chain carries TRBV11-3 and TRBJ2-5; possible D gene TRBD2, 6 bases. The V and J ends lost 1 base and 4 bases respectively, with 13 bases between them. Germline V CDR1 and CDR2: SGHNT, YENEEA. The CDR3 totals 15 residues. CDR3 coding DNA: TGTGCCAGCAGCTTAGGATTGCGGGACGGAGAGACCCAGTACTTC. Protein product: CASSLGLRDGETQYF.

The chain combines TRBV6-1 with TRBJ2-4; 9 nucleotides line up with TRBD1. This CDR3 has 15 residues. Germline values: CDR1 MNHNS, CDR2 SASEGT. The ends lost 9 bases at V and 0 bases at J; junction bases unmatched: 6. The CDR3 is CASTGGSLAKNIQYF. CDR3 coding DNA: TGTGCCAGTACAGGGGGCTCCCTAGCCAAAAACATTCAGTACTTC.

This rearrangement joins TRBV6-2 or TRBV6-3 to TRBJ2-1; 8 bases are a match to TRBD1. V trimming: 7 bases; J trimming: 1 base; junction bases outside the gene matches: 3. There are 14 residues in the CDR3. Germline V gene lookup returns CDR1 MNHEY and CDR2 SVGEGT. CDR3 region: CASTTGGSYNEQFF. For the CDR3, the DNA is TGTGCCAGCACCACAGGGGGATCCTACAATGAGCAGTTCTTC.

The CDR3, as DNA: TGTGCCAGCAGCTTAAATCCCGGTGGGAGGGCCAGTAGGGGTGAGCAGTTCTTC. This codes for CASSLNPGGRASRGEQFF. V usage is TRBV7-6 and J usage is TRBJ2-1, with 7 bases aligning to TRBD2. V lost 2 bases and J lost 9; bases outside the gene matches: 19. From germline, CDR1 is SGHVS and CDR2 FNYEAQ. The CDR3 totals 18 residues. Using reference TRBV7-6 and TRBJ2-1 for the parts outside the CDR3, the full variable domain is GAGVSQSPRYKVTKRGQDVALRCDPISGHVSLYWYRQALGQGPEFLTYFNYEAQQDKSGLPNDRFSAERPEGSISTLTIQRTEQRDSAMYRCASSLNPGGRASRGEQFFGPGTRLTVL.

This clonotype occurred many times. The J gene is TRBJ1-3, the V gene TRBV12-3 or TRBV12-4; D not certain. The CDR3 covers 15 residues. Trimming shortened V by 4 bases and J by 0 bases, and 10 bases separated the two germline ends. The CDR3: CASSSPDFSGNTIYF. The CDR3 DNA reads TGTGCCAGCAGTTCTCCAGATTTCTCTGGAAACACCATATATTTT.